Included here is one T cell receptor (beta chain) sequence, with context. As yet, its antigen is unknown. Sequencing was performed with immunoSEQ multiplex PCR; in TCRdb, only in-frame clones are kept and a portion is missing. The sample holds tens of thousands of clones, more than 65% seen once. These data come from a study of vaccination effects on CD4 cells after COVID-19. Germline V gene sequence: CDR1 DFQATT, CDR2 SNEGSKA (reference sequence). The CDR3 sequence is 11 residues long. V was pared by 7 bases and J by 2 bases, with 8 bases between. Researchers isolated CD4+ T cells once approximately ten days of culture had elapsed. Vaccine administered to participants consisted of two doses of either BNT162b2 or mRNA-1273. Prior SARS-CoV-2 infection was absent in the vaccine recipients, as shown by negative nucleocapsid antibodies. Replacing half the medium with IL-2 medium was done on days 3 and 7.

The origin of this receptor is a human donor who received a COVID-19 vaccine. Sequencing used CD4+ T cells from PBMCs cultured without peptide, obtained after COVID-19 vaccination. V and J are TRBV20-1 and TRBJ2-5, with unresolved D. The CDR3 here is CSVKAQETQYF. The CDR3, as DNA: TGCAGTGTTAAAGCACAAGAGACCCAGTACTTC.